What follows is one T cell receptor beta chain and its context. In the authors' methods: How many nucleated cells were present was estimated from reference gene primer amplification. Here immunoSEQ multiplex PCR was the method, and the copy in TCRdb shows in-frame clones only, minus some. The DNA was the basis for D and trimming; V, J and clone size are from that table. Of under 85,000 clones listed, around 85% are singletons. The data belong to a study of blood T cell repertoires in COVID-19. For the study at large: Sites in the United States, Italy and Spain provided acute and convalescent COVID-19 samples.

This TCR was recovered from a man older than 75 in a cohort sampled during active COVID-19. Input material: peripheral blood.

This CDR3 reads CASSPYLAGGNTDTQYF. In DNA, the CDR3 is TGTGCCAGCAGCCCATACTTAGCGGGGGGTAACACAGATACGCAGTATTTT. The J gene is TRBJ2-3, the V gene TRBV9, with 10 bases lining up with TRBD2. J was trimmed by 2 bases and V by 4 bases; bases with no gene match: 10. The CDR3 has 17 residues. Per germline, CDR1 SGDLS and CDR2 YYNGEE.